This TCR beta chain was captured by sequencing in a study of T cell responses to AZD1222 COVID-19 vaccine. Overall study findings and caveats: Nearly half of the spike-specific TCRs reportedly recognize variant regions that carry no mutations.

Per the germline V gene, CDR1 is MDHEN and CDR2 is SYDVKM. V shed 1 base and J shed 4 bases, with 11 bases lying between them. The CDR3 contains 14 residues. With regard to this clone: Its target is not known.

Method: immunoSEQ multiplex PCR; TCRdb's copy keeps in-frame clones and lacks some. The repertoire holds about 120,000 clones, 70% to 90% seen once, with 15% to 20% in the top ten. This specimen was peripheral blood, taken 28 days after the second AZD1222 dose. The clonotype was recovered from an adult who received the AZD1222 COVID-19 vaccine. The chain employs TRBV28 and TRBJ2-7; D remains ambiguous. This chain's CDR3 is CASSLLDGRYEQYF. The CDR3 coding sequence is TGTGCCAGCAGTTTATTGGACGGACGGTACGAGCAGTACTTC.